These 10 T cell receptor beta chains originate from one sample sequenced in a study of read filtering for tumor transcriptome and immune sequencing. The library was built from about 370 ng RNA with molecular barcoded adaptors for alpha/delta and beta/gamma chains. TCRdb passed the reads through MiXCR, listing each CDR3 protein once. Seen here are fewer than 45,000 distinct CDR3 sequences, 13% observed once, and the top ten hold around 28%. Sample: a population of CD138-negative cells sorted from bone marrow. The receptors stem from a donor at least 40 years old with multiple myeloma.

This clonotype was observed a few times. This sequence may be a read error, since a much larger clone differs from it by one base. This chain joins TRBV5-5 and TRBJ1-1; tentatively, D is TRBD1 (6 bases). The CDR3 has 15 amino acids. The germline CDR1 and CDR2 sequences are SGHKS and YYEKEE (reference sequence). CDR3 coding DNA: TGTGCCAGCAGCTTGGGAGGGGGAAGTAGAACTGAAGCTTCCTTT. Amino acid sequence: CASSLGGGSRTEASF.

In this sample, this clonotype turned up many times. This chain joins TRBV29-1 and TRBJ2-1; possible D gene TRBD2, 6 bases. Per germline, CDR1 SQVTM and CDR2 ANQGSEA. This CDR3 has 13 amino acids. Trimming cost V 4 bases and J 0 bases, with 7 bases left between them. The CDR3 region is CSVGRGSYNEQFF. DNA of the CDR3: TGCAGCGTTGGGAGGGGCTCCTACAATGAGCAGTTCTTC.

On this clonotype: A much larger clone is a single base away; this may be a read error. The final CDR3 position lacks the conserved phenylalanine or tryptophan, pointing to a likely read error. The rearrangement joins TRBV24-1 to TRBJ2-7, with TRBD2 identical over 9 bases. Germline V gene sequence: CDR1 KGHDR, CDR2 SFDVKD. The V gene end was trimmed by 4 bases and the J gene end by 3 bases; junction bases not matched to a gene: 6. The CDR3 extends over 15 amino acids. The CDR3 sequence: CATSDPGLAVYEQYL. The CDR3 coding sequence is TGTGCCACCAGTGACCCGGGACTAGCAGTCTACGAGCAGTACTTA.

This clonotype was detected many times. The chain is built from TRBV7-9 and TRBJ1-1, with no clear D. Trimming pared 5 bases from V and 7 bases from J, leaving 11 bases between. CDR3 size: 12 residues. From germline, CDR1 is SEHNR and CDR2 FQNEAQ (reference sequence). CDR3 bases: TGTGCCAGCAGCCGTGACCCGTATGAAGCTTTCTTT. As protein: CASSRDPYEAFF.

This clonotype was seen a few times. The rearrangement links TRBV25-1 to TRBJ2-2, with a weak D call TRBD2 (6 bases). The CDR3 extends over 15 amino acids. Trimming removed 8 bases at V and 1 base at J, with 14 bases between. CDR1 MGHDK and CDR2 SYGVNS come from the germline V gene. CDR3 protein: CASSRLEGNTGELFF. The CDR3 DNA is TGTGCCAGCTCTAGACTAGAGGGGAACACCGGGGAGCTGTTTTTT.

This clonotype has a count of ten or more. CDR3 amino acids: CATNKGDSAYEQYF. As DNA, the CDR3 is TGTGCCACCAATAAAGGGGACAGTGCCTACGAGCAGTACTTC. The V and J genes are TRBV12-3 or TRBV12-4 and TRBJ2-7, with TRBD1 matching over 7 bases. V was pared by 10 bases and J by 2 bases, with 11 bases of the junction left unmatched. The CDR3 has 14 amino acids.

This clonotype was found many times. J is TRBJ1-1 and V is TRBV5-1; 8 bases map to TRBD1. Germline CDR1 is SGHRS and CDR2 is YFSETQ. This CDR3 has 14 amino acids. V lost 4 bases, J lost 1 base, and 3 bases stayed unmatched. DNA for the CDR3: TGCGCCAGCAGCCCGGGACAGGAGAACACTGAAGCTTTCTTT. Its translation: CASSPGQENTEAFF.

This clonotype was observed at least ten times. The J gene is TRBJ2-1, the V gene TRBV29-1; tentative D call: TRBD1 (6 bases). Trimming took 6 bases from V and 5 from J, leaving 20 bases between them. CDR1 is SQVTM and CDR2 is ANQGSEA in the germline V gene. This CDR3 has 15 amino acids. CDR3 DNA: TGCAGCGTGGACCCAGGACAGACAGACAACAATGAGCAGTTCTTC. This encodes CSVDPGQTDNNEQFF.

This clonotype came up many times. The chain links TRBV14 to TRBJ1-1, with D possibly TRBD1 on 5 matching bases. The germline gives CDR1 SGHDN, CDR2 FVKESK. CDR3 size: 13 residues. V was trimmed by 7 bases and J by 5 bases, leaving 14 bases between them. CDR3 in DNA: TGTGCCAGCAACCAGGGAGTAGGGACTGAAGCTTTCTTT. Amino acid sequence: CASNQGVGTEAFF.

This clonotype was found once. The gene calls are TRBV20-1 and TRBJ2-7; 8 bases line up with TRBD1. The trim removed 7 bases at V and 3 bases at J, leaving 14 bases unmatched. CDR3 length: 15 amino acids. The germline CDR1 and CDR2 sequences are DFQATT and SNEGSKA (reference sequence). CDR3 sequence: CSVSPFGQGGYEQYF. CDR3 DNA: TGCAGTGTCTCCCCCTTCGGACAGGGTGGCTACGAGCAGTACTTC.